The rows below give T cell receptor beta chains drawn from one sample of a study of CD8+ T cells in alopecia areata. Profiling relied on immunoSEQ multiplex PCR, and the TCRdb table lists in-frame clones only, not all of them. The sample lists around 180,000 clones, approximately 67% occurring once. The sequenced sample was CD4+ T cells sorted from blood, obtained around week 50, from a patient treated with tofacitinib. The receptors were gathered from a human donor with alopecia areata. Each CDR3 is given with its conserved first and last residue. Fields, in order: clone size, V gene, J gene, D gene, CDR3 protein. D genes are given only for firm matches. A row's size may be missing; if present it is once, few, many or a size class.

clone_size: .
v_call: TRBV23-1
j_call: TRBJ1-1
d_call: TRBD1
cdr3_aa: CASSLPGQVMNTEAFF

clone_size: few
v_call: TRBV5-1
j_call: TRBJ2-5
d_call: .
cdr3_aa: CASSYLFEETQYF

clone_size: few
v_call: TRBV29-1
j_call: TRBJ2-1
d_call: .
cdr3_aa: CSVGIGPEQFF

clone_size: .
v_call: TRBV12-5
j_call: TRBJ1-2
d_call: TRBD1
cdr3_aa: CASGLGTGSGYTF

clone_size: .
v_call: TRBV2
j_call: TRBJ1-2
d_call: .
cdr3_aa: CASSEGFHGYTF

clone_size: .
v_call: TRBV29-1
j_call: TRBJ1-1
d_call: .
cdr3_aa: CSVGNGNTEAFF

clone_size: .
v_call: TRBV29-1
j_call: TRBJ1-1
d_call: .
cdr3_aa: CSVAGQHMNTEAFF

clone_size: .
v_call: TRBV2
j_call: TRBJ2-5
d_call: .
cdr3_aa: CASGILSGETQYF

clone_size: .
v_call: TRBV27
j_call: TRBJ2-5
d_call: .
cdr3_aa: CASSRVGLRETQYF

clone_size: .
v_call: TRBV6-4
j_call: TRBJ2-7
d_call: .
cdr3_aa: CASPRRSSYEQYF

clone_size: .
v_call: TRBV11-2
j_call: TRBJ2-6
d_call: .
cdr3_aa: CASSYDNSGANVLTF

clone_size: .
v_call: TRBV18
j_call: TRBJ2-3
d_call: TRBD2
cdr3_aa: CASSPPSGGADTQYF

clone_size: .
v_call: TRBV5-6
j_call: TRBJ2-3
d_call: .
cdr3_aa: CASSSTDTQYF

clone_size: .
v_call: TRBV9
j_call: TRBJ2-5
d_call: .
cdr3_aa: CASSVQGNQETQYF

clone_size: .
v_call: TRBV10-2
j_call: TRBJ1-6
d_call: TRBD1
cdr3_aa: CASRETGTGNSPLHF

clone_size: .
v_call: TRBV29-1
j_call: TRBJ2-4
d_call: .
cdr3_aa: CSVKDPPGARSPKNIQYF

clone_size: .
v_call: TRBV27
j_call: TRBJ2-7
d_call: .
cdr3_aa: CASSLSSGRADEQYF

clone_size: many
v_call: TRBV7-2
j_call: TRBJ2-3
d_call: TRBD2
cdr3_aa: CASSPPGGGSTDTQYF

clone_size: .
v_call: TRBV9
j_call: TRBJ2-1
d_call: .
cdr3_aa: CASSVATNEQFF

clone_size: .
v_call: TRBV25-1
j_call: TRBJ1-6
d_call: .
cdr3_aa: CASTNGGGGSPLHF

clone_size: .
v_call: TRBV2
j_call: TRBJ2-5
d_call: .
cdr3_aa: CASSEEVGETQYF

clone_size: once
v_call: TRBV29-1
j_call: TRBJ2-2
d_call: TRBD1
cdr3_aa: CIRGRGRIYGELFF

clone_size: many
v_call: TRBV5-1
j_call: TRBJ2-6
d_call: TRBD1
cdr3_aa: CATTPQGQGPGANVLTF

clone_size: .
v_call: TRBV7-9
j_call: TRBJ1-1
d_call: .
cdr3_aa: CASSLALNTEAFF

clone_size: once
v_call: TRBV30
j_call: TRBJ1-1
d_call: TRBD1
cdr3_aa: CAWSQGGPEAFF

clone_size: .
v_call: TRBV5-6
j_call: TRBJ2-5
d_call: TRBD2
cdr3_aa: CASSSITSDTETQYF

clone_size: .
v_call: TRBV30
j_call: TRBJ1-1
d_call: TRBD1
cdr3_aa: CAWTLPGQSGVKAFF

clone_size: .
v_call: TRBV2
j_call: TRBJ1-2
d_call: .
cdr3_aa: CASYAGFGVNYGYTF

clone_size: few
v_call: TRBV5-1
j_call: TRBJ2-3
d_call: .
cdr3_aa: CASRGGWVEATDTQYF

clone_size: .
v_call: TRBV29-1
j_call: TRBJ2-1
d_call: .
cdr3_aa: CSVEDLPGNEQFF

clone_size: .
v_call: TRBV7-2
j_call: TRBJ1-2
d_call: .
cdr3_aa: CASRGLSGATVGYTF

clone_size: .
v_call: TRBV29-1
j_call: TRBJ1-4
d_call: .
cdr3_aa: CSVGGRLNEKLFF

clone_size: .
v_call: TRBV30
j_call: TRBJ2-5
d_call: TRBD1
cdr3_aa: CAWNPGQRGETQYF

clone_size: few
v_call: TRBV13
j_call: TRBJ2-3
d_call: .
cdr3_aa: CASSFQGADTQYF

clone_size: few
v_call: TRBV7-2
j_call: TRBJ2-3
d_call: .
cdr3_aa: CASSGGGSTDTQYF

clone_size: .
v_call: TRBV5-1
j_call: TRBJ1-2
d_call: .
cdr3_aa: CASSQTPEYGYTF

clone_size: .
v_call: TRBV9
j_call: TRBJ2-5
d_call: .
cdr3_aa: CASSGLTGKGETQYF

clone_size: .
v_call: TRBV30
j_call: TRBJ1-6
d_call: .
cdr3_aa: CAWSPDGGSSYNSPLHF

clone_size: few
v_call: TRBV29-1
j_call: TRBJ2-1
d_call: .
cdr3_aa: CSVGGMYNEQFF

clone_size: .
v_call: TRBV29-1
j_call: TRBJ1-1
d_call: .
cdr3_aa: CSVVSGGRTEAFF

clone_size: .
v_call: TRBV7-2
j_call: TRBJ2-7
d_call: TRBD2
cdr3_aa: CASTILAGGYEQYF

clone_size: few
v_call: TRBV14
j_call: TRBJ1-2
d_call: TRBD1
cdr3_aa: CASSPLTGYGYTF

clone_size: .
v_call: TRBV9
j_call: TRBJ1-1
d_call: .
cdr3_aa: CASSARQENTEAFF

clone_size: .
v_call: TRBV19
j_call: TRBJ2-7
d_call: TRBD2
cdr3_aa: CASSTWTSGTYEQYF

clone_size: .
v_call: TRBV19
j_call: TRBJ1-5
d_call: TRBD1
cdr3_aa: CASSRLDRGKREPQHF

clone_size: once
v_call: TRBV10-3
j_call: TRBJ2-6
d_call: .
cdr3_aa: CAISGGGPSTGANVLTF

clone_size: few
v_call: TRBV29-1
j_call: TRBJ1-1
d_call: .
cdr3_aa: CSVGAAFF

clone_size: .
v_call: TRBV4-3
j_call: TRBJ1-4
d_call: TRBD1
cdr3_aa: CASSRNQGENEKLFF

clone_size: .
v_call: TRBV2
j_call: TRBJ1-5
d_call: .
cdr3_aa: CASSGGGTVNQPQHF

clone_size: few
v_call: TRBV29-1
j_call: TRBJ2-5
d_call: .
cdr3_aa: CSVDIGGETQYF

clone_size: .
v_call: TRBV27
j_call: TRBJ2-1
d_call: .
cdr3_aa: CASRPPSTEKQFF

clone_size: .
v_call: TRBV7-2
j_call: TRBJ2-5
d_call: TRBD1
cdr3_aa: CASSPTRAGQGWETQYF

clone_size: .
v_call: TRBV5-8
j_call: TRBJ1-2
d_call: TRBD1
cdr3_aa: CASSLWSAGGYYGYTF

clone_size: .
v_call: TRBV28
j_call: TRBJ1-5
d_call: .
cdr3_aa: CASSLGNGNQPQHF

clone_size: .
v_call: TRBV27
j_call: TRBJ2-3
d_call: .
cdr3_aa: CASRRAATDTQYF